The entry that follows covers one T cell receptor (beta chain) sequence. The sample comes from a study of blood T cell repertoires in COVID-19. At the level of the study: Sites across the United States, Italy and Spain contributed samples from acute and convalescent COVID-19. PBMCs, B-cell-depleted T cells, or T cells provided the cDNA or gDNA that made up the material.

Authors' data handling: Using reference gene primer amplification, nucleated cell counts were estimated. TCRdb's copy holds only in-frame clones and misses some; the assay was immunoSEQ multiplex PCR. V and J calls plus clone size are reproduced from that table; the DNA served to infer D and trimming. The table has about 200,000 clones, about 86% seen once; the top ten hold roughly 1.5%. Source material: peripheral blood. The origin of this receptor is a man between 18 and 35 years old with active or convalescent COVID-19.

The CDR3 here is CAATGAHEKLFF. Here the CDR3 DNA reads TGTGCCGCGACAGGGGCCCATGAAAAACTGTTTTTT. V usage is TRBV6-5 and J usage is TRBJ1-4, with 8 nucleotides matching TRBD1. This CDR3 has 12 residues. Losses at the gene ends were 11 bases for V and 6 bases for J; bases not matched to a gene: 5. Germline loops: CDR1 MNHEY, CDR2 SVGAGI.